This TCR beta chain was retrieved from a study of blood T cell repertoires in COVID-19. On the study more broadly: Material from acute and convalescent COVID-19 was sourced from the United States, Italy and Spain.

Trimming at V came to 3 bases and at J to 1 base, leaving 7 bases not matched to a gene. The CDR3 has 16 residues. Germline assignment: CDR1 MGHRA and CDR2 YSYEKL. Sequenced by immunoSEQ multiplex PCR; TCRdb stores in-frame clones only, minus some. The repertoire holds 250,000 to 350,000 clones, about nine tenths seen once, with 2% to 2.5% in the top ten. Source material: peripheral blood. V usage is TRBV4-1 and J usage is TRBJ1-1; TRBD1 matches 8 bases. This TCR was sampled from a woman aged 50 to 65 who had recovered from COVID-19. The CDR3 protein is CASSQDPDRGNTEAFF. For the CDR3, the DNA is TGCGCCAGCAGCCAGGACCCCGACAGGGGGAACACTGAAGCTTTCTTT.